The 29 T cell receptor beta chains given below trace back to one sample, sequenced in a study of T cell repertoires in cytomegalovirus infection. TCRdb re-called the reads with MiXCR, one entry per CDR3 protein. The data show approximately 120,000 distinct CDR3 sequences, around 30% seen once. No antigen has been assigned to these receptors. The sequences come from CD8+ T cells from cultured PBMCs, collected from culture after CMV antigen stimulation. The receptors derive from a human donor in good health (CMV status not recorded). Some clones in this sample may be carry-over from other donors' samples.

Here the CDR3 reads CASSLSGHPEKLFF. The CDR3, as DNA: TGTGCCAGCAGCTTATCGGGACATCCGGAAAAACTGTTTTTT. This rearrangement joins TRBV7-9 to TRBJ1-4; D is perhaps TRBD1 (6 bases). Deletions cut 2 bases from V and 8 bases from J, with 12 bases between. Per the germline V gene, CDR1 is SEHNR and CDR2 is FQNEAQ (reference sequence). The CDR3 spans 14 residues. The full variable domain, in which reference TRBV7-9 and TRBJ1-4 provide the parts outside the CDR3, is DTGVSQNPRHKITKRGQNVTFRCDPISEHNRLYWYRQTLGQGPEFLTYFQNEAQLEKSRLLSDRFSAERPKGSFSTLEIQRTEQGDSAMYLCASSLSGHPEKLFFGSGTQLSVL.

The chain links TRBV20-1 to TRBJ2-7; no clear D. The CDR3 sequence is 14 residues long. Trimming removed 3 bases from V and 2 bases from J, with 14 bases in between. Germline V gene lookup returns CDR1 DFQATT and CDR2 SNEGSKA (reference sequence). The CDR3 spells CSASTKTHAYEQYF. The CDR3 nucleotides read TGCAGTGCTAGTACGAAGACCCACGCCTACGAGCAGTACTTC.

The rearrangement links TRBV4-1 to TRBJ1-3, with 10 bases lining up with TRBD1. The V segment lost 1 base and the J segment 6 bases; nucleotides outside the gene matches: 6. CDR1 and CDR2 (germline): MGHRA, YSYEKL. The CDR3 has 16 residues. The CDR3 DNA sequence: TGCGCCAGCAGCCAAGGAGACAGGGGGCCTGAAAACACCATATATTTT. Its protein product is CASSQGDRGPENTIYF.

This clonotype was recorded a few times. The chain is built from TRBV6-5 and TRBJ2-1; 12 bases are a match to TRBD1. The length of the CDR3 is 14 residues. With V trimmed by 4 bases and J by 5 bases, 0 bases remained unmatched. The germline V gene encodes CDR1 MNHEY and CDR2 SVGAGI. The CDR3 spells CASSWDRGHNEQFF. CDR3 DNA sequence: TGTGCCAGCAGTTGGGACAGGGGGCACAATGAGCAGTTCTTC.

This clonotype was picked up a small number of times. The rearrangement uses TRBV7-9 and TRBJ2-3; D gene ambiguous. The CDR3 loop spans 15 amino acids. CDR1 is SEHNR, CDR2 FQNEAQ, per germline (reference sequence). V lost 5 bases and J 2 bases, leaving 14 bases between the germline ends. This CDR3 is CASSPRRLNTDTQYF. The CDR3 bases are TGTGCCAGCAGCCCCCGTAGGCTAAACACAGATACGCAGTATTTT.

This chain links TRBV4-1 with TRBJ1-4; perhaps TRBD1 as D (5 bases). The CDR3 consists of 15 residues. V was shortened by 6 bases and J by 3 bases, with 14 bases between the two germline ends. Germline CDR1 reads MGHRA; CDR2 reads YSYEKL. The CDR3 here is CASRYTTVSNEKLFF. The CDR3 DNA sequence: TGCGCCAGCAGGTACACGACAGTTTCTAATGAAAAACTGTTTTTT.

A few counts support this clonotype. This chain connects TRBV25-1 to TRBJ2-7; 8 nucleotides agree with TRBD1. The CDR3 extends over 14 amino acids. Per the germline V gene, CDR1 is MGHDK and CDR2 is SYGVNS. V lost 2 bases to trimming and J lost 5 bases; unmatched junction nucleotides: 5. CDR3 sequence reads: CASSEGTGGDEQYF. Written as DNA, the CDR3 is TGTGCCAGCAGTGAAGGGACAGGAGGGGACGAGCAGTACTTC.

The table lists this clonotype with a few counts. The rearrangement links TRBV7-9 to TRBJ2-7, with 7 bases fitting TRBD1. V dropped 5 bases and J dropped 1; count of bases not matched to a gene: 17. CDR1 is SEHNR, CDR2 FQNEAQ, per germline (reference sequence). This CDR3 contains 18 residues. The CDR3 loop reads CASSPPFSSGTASYEQYF. The CDR3 DNA follows: TGTGCCAGCAGCCCACCCTTCTCCTCAGGGACAGCTTCCTACGAGCAGTACTTC.

In this sample, this clonotype turned up a few times. The chain links TRBV7-6 to TRBJ2-1; TRBD1 matches at 11 bases. CDR3 length equals 16 residues. The V segment lost 5 bases and the J segment 3 bases; nucleotides outside the gene matches: 6. Germline values: CDR1 SGHVS, CDR2 FNYEAQ. The CDR3 DNA follows: TGTGCCAGCAGCAAACTGGACAGGGGGCTCTACAATGAGCAGTTCTTC. Translated, it gives CASSKLDRGLYNEQFF. Combining the CDR3 with reference TRBV7-6 and TRBJ2-1 gives the whole variable domain GAGVSQSPRYKVTKRGQDVALRCDPISGHVSLYWYRQALGQGPEFLTYFNYEAQQDKSGLPNDRFSAERPEGSISTLTIQRTEQRDSAMYRCASSKLDRGLYNEQFFGPGTRLTVL.

This clonotype was counted ten times or more. V is TRBV12-3 or TRBV12-4 and J is TRBJ1-2; 7 bases align to TRBD1. The CDR3 has 15 residues. After removal of 3 bases from V and 4 bases from J, the junction contained 8 bases not matched to a gene. CDR3 in amino acids: CASSLARQGTYGYTF. The DNA for the CDR3 is TGTGCCAGCAGTTTGGCCCGACAGGGTACCTATGGCTACACCTTC.

The chain combines TRBV9 with TRBJ2-3, with 11 bases identical to TRBD1. The CDR3 contains 15 residues. V shed 4 bases and J 6 bases; nucleotides not matched to a gene: 7. Germline assignment: CDR1 SGDLS and CDR2 YYNGEE. The CDR3 nucleotides are TGTGCCAGCAGCATCGGCGGGACAGGGGGTGATACGCAGTATTTT. Amino acids: CASSIGGTGGDTQYF.

This clonotype has a handful of counts. The gene calls are TRBV2 and TRBJ2-3, with a tentative D call TRBD1 (6 bases). Trimming removed 2 bases from V and 0 bases from J, with 12 bases in between. This CDR3 spans 16 amino acids. Per germline, CDR1 SNHLY and CDR2 FYNNEI. CDR3 nucleotide sequence: TGTGCCAGCAGTGAATATAGAGGGGGTAGCACAGATACGCAGTATTTT. Protein product: CASSEYRGGSTDTQYF. The whole variable domain, remainder taken from reference TRBV2 and TRBJ2-3, is EPEVTQTPSHQVTQMGQEVILRCVPISNHLYFYWYRQILGQKVEFLVSFYNNEISEKSEIFDDQFSVERPDGSNFTLKIRSTKLEDSAMYFCASSEYRGGSTDTQYFGPGTRLTVL.

The rearrangement links TRBV28 to TRBJ2-7, with 13 bases identical to TRBD2. V shed 3 bases and J 7 bases; nucleotides not matched to a gene: 6. CDR1 MDHEN and CDR2 SYDVKM come from the germline V gene. The CDR3 spans 15 residues. In DNA form, the CDR3 reads TGTGCCAGCAGTTTCACTAGCGGGGGGGCCGAAGAGCAGTACTTC. Translating it yields CASSFTSGGAEEQYF.

This clonotype was detected ten times or more. The chain uses TRBV10-3 and TRBJ1-2; 8 nucleotides agree with TRBD1. J lost 8 bases, V lost 2 bases, and 7 bases had no gene match. The CDR3 is 14 residues long. CDR1 and CDR2 from the germline V gene are ENHRY and SYGVKD. The CDR3 is CAISEAYTGGGYTF. For the CDR3, the DNA is TGTGCCATCAGTGAGGCGTACACAGGGGGAGGCTACACCTTC.

The chain combines TRBV11-2 with TRBJ1-2; the match to TRBD1 covers 7 bases. The V and J ends lost 5 bases and 2 bases, in that order; junction bases with no gene match: 14. Germline CDR1 and CDR2: SGHAT and FQNNGV. There are 17 residues in the CDR3. CDR3 in DNA: TGTGCCAGCAGCCCCCCTGGCAGGGGGGTTTTAAACTATGGCTACACCTTC. Translated, it gives CASSPPGRGVLNYGYTF.

In its sample, this clonotype was seen once. This chain links TRBV6-2 or TRBV6-3 with TRBJ2-1; tentative D call: TRBD1 (5 bases). The CDR3 runs 16 residues. Per the germline V gene, CDR1 is MNHEY and CDR2 is SVGEGT. Trimming left V 4 bases short and J 10 bases short, with 23 bases between. CDR3 residues: CASSSPFLAGQEEQFF. CDR3 DNA: TGTGCCAGCAGTTCGCCGTTCTTGGCAGGGCAAGAGGAGCAGTTCTTC.

This clonotype was found many times. The chain links TRBV7-2 to TRBJ2-1; tentatively, D is TRBD2 (6 bases). The CDR3 is made up of 14 amino acids. Germline V gene lookup returns CDR1 SGHTA and CDR2 FQGNSA. The ends were cut back, 2 bases at V and 5 bases at J, with 10 bases in the middle. The CDR3 reads CASSLPGLHNEQFF. In DNA, the CDR3 is TGTGCCAGCAGCTTACCGGGACTCCACAATGAGCAGTTCTTC.

The chain links TRBV4-1 to TRBJ1-4, with D possibly TRBD1 on 5 matching bases. The V and J ends lost 4 bases and 8 bases respectively, with 23 bases between them. CDR3 length: 17 amino acids. Germline CDR1 MGHRA, CDR2 YSYEKL. CDR3 loop: CASSPTSRWGMEEKLFF. The CDR3 bases are TGCGCCAGCAGCCCCACCAGTCGATGGGGGATGGAGGAAAAACTGTTTTTT.

The J gene is TRBJ2-1, the V gene TRBV24-1, with TRBD2 as a possible D gene (5 bases). Trimming took 1 base from V and 0 from J, leaving 12 bases between them. From germline, CDR1 is KGHDR and CDR2 SFDVKD. The CDR3 totals 17 residues. The DNA of the CDR3 is TGTGCCACCAGTGATTTCCCCCGAGGGCGCTCCTACAATGAGCAGTTCTTC. It translates to CATSDFPRGRSYNEQFF.

The V call is TRBV6-6, the J call TRBJ1-2; weak D call: TRBD1 (6 bases). The CDR3 spans 14 residues. Trimming pared 6 bases from V and 4 bases from J, leaving 15 bases between. Looked up from germline, CDR1 is MNHNY and CDR2 is SVGAGI (reference sequence). The CDR3 nucleotides read TGTGCCAGCAGACAGGGCGAGATGGGCTATGGCTACACCTTC. Encoded protein: CASRQGEMGYGYTF.

The chain carries TRBV7-2 and TRBJ2-3; TRBD2 is a possible D gene (6 bases). The CDR3 contains 15 residues. V was pared by 3 bases and J by 0 bases, with 10 bases between. Germline CDR1 is SGHTA and CDR2 is FQGNSA. The CDR3 is CASSFLGGSTDTQYF. In DNA form, the CDR3 reads TGTGCCAGCAGCTTTCTCGGGGGAAGCACAGATACGCAGTATTTT.

The V call is TRBV3-1, the J call TRBJ2-5; D gene ambiguous. Germline V lookup: CDR1 LGHDT, CDR2 YNNKEL (reference sequence). Trimming shortened V by 3 bases and J by 2 bases, and 7 bases separated the two germline ends. The CDR3 is 13 amino acids. The CDR3 loop is CASSHAGQETQYF. CDR3 DNA sequence: TGTGCCAGCAGCCATGCTGGGCAAGAGACCCAGTACTTC.

The chain recombines TRBV20-1 with TRBJ2-1; a possible D gene is TRBD1 (7 bases). Germline V gene data show CDR1 as DFQATT and CDR2 as SNEGSKA (reference sequence). V was shortened by 5 bases and J by 3 bases, with 11 bases between the two germline ends. CDR3 length equals 13 residues. The CDR3 region has the DNA TGCAGTGCTCCCAGGGGGGACTACAATGAGCAGTTCTTC. It yields the protein CSAPRGDYNEQFF.

This clonotype was observed a handful of times. The chain is built from TRBV27 and TRBJ1-6, with D maybe TRBD1 (6 bases). The V and J ends lost 2 bases and 3 bases respectively, with 14 bases between them. The germline gives CDR1 MNHEY, CDR2 SMNVEV (reference sequence). CDR3 length: 17 residues. The CDR3 region has the DNA TGTGCCAGCAGTTTAAGGGGGACGGACCACTATAATTCACCCCTCCACTTT. As protein: CASSLRGTDHYNSPLHF.

The chain employs TRBV28 and TRBJ1-5; D remains unclear. The V end lost 4 bases, the J end lost 1 base, and 14 bases lay between the germline ends. CDR1 is MDHEN and CDR2 is SYDVKM in the germline V gene. There are 16 residues in the CDR3. The CDR3 bases are TGTGCCAGCAGTTCCGTCTGGGCGGAAAGCAATCAGCCCCAGCATTTT. This encodes CASSSVWAESNQPQHF.

The V gene is TRBV6-5, the J gene TRBJ1-2; D gene unclear. The V and J ends lost 2 bases and 3 bases respectively, with 7 bases between them. This CDR3 has 13 amino acids. From germline, CDR1 is MNHEY and CDR2 SVGAGI. The CDR3 is CASSYGEYYGYTF. CDR3 nucleotides: TGTGCCAGCAGTTACGGGGAATACTATGGCTACACCTTC.

A few counts support this clonotype. The rearrangement joins TRBV6-2 or TRBV6-3 to TRBJ1-1, with 7 positions matching TRBD1. The ends lost 4 bases at V and 4 bases at J; junction bases unmatched: 3. CDR3 size: 13 residues. The germline V gene encodes CDR1 MNHEY and CDR2 SVGEGT. Written as DNA, the CDR3 is TGTGCCAGCAGTTTACCAGGGGGCACTGAAGCTTTCTTT. This gives the protein CASSLPGGTEAFF.

The chain recombines TRBV6-5 with TRBJ1-1; D is unclear. This CDR3 region has 16 residues. V lost 0 bases and J 0 bases, leaving 11 bases between the germline ends. CDR1 MNHEY and CDR2 SVGAGI come from the germline V gene. This CDR3 reads CASSYSYPNMNTEAFF. CDR3 nucleotides: TGTGCCAGCAGTTACTCGTATCCAAACATGAACACTGAAGCTTTCTTT.

Worth noting for this clonotype: This may be a read error: a much more frequent sequence differs by one nucleotide. The chain uses TRBV5-6 and TRBJ1-1; D might be TRBD1 (5 bases). CDR1 is SGHDT and CDR2 is YYEEEE in the germline V gene. The length of the CDR3 is 13 residues. The V end lost 2 bases, the J end lost 1 base, and 6 bases lay between the germline ends. The CDR3 DNA follows: TGTGCCAGCAGCTTAGGGGAGAACACTGAAGCTTTCTTT. Translated: CASSLGENTEAFF.